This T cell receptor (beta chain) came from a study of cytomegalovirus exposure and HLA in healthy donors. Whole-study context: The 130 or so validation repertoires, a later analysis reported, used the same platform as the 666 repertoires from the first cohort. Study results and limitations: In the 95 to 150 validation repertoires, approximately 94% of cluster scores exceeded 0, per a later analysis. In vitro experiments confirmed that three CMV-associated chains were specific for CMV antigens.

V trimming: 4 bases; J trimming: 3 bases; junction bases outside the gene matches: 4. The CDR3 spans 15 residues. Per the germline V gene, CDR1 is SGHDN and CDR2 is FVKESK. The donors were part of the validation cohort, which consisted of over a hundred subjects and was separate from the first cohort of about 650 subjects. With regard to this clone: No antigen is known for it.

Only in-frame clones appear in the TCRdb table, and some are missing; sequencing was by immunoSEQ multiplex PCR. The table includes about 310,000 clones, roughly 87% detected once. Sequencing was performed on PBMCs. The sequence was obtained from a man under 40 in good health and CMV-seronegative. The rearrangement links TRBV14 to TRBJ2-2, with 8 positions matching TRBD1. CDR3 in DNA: TGTGCCAGCAGCCTCCAGGACAGGGACACCGGGGAGCTGTTTTTT. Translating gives CASSLQDRDTGELFF.